The 6 T cell receptor beta chains below were found in one sample sequenced in a study of blood T cells in healthy people across ages. For the second PCR, which ran for roughly 7 to 11 cycles, a sample-barcoded 5' primer and a J-beta primer mix were used. TCRdb itself ran the 5' RACE reads through MiXCR, one entry per CDR3 protein. Found here are 800,000 or so distinct CDR3 sequences, just under 25% of them singletons; the top ten hold around 3.6%. In addition, the sample was reused for a study of T cells of mothers and their children.

Sequencing used blood. Receptor source: a boy aged 10-17 years in good health.

The chain has TRBV5-1 and TRBJ2-7; 8 nucleotides line up with TRBD2. Near its end, the DNA agrees better with TRBJ2-1, so the J call may be wrong. Looked up from germline, CDR1 is SGHRS and CDR2 is YFSETQ. This CDR3 spans 15 amino acids. The CDR3 DNA is TGCGCCAGCAGCTACGGGGCTAGCGGGTACAATGAGCAGTTCTTC. Amino acid sequence: CASSYGASGYNEQFF.

This sequence joins TRBV12-3 or TRBV12-4 and TRBJ2-7, with 7 positions matching TRBD1. This CDR3 spans 13 amino acids. V shed 2 bases and J 5 bases; nucleotides not matched to a gene: 3. In nucleotides, the CDR3 is TGTGCCAGCAGTTTAAGGGGGCCGGACGAGCAGTACTTC. This sequence encodes CASSLRGPDEQYF.

The chain joins TRBV3-1 to TRBJ2-2; 10 bases map to TRBD1. Germline V lookup: CDR1 LGHDT, CDR2 YNNKEL (reference sequence). V shed 0 bases, J shed 5 bases, and the junction held 6 bases outside the gene matches. CDR3 length equals 17 residues. Here the CDR3 DNA reads TGTGCCAGCAGCCAAGAAGGACAGGGGGGTAAAACCGGGGAGCTGTTTTTT. It translates to CASSQEGQGGKTGELFF.

This sequence joins TRBV7-2 and TRBJ1-2, with D possibly TRBD1 on 5 matching bases. The CDR3 has 16 residues. Per the germline V gene, CDR1 is SGHTA and CDR2 is FQGNSA. V was pared by 0 bases and J by 8 bases, with 19 bases between. The CDR3 spells CASSLAMTVSFRGYTF. CDR3 bases: TGTGCCAGCAGCTTAGCGATGACAGTCTCTTTTAGGGGCTACACCTTC.

The sample holds a few counts of this clonotype. The chain employs TRBV29-1 and TRBJ1-3; D is uncertain. V dropped 4 bases and J dropped 0 bases, with 10 bases sitting between them. The CDR3 consists of 14 residues. Germline CDR1 is SQVTM and CDR2 is ANQGSEA. CDR3 amino acids: CSVVGKDSGNTIYF. CDR3 bases: TGCAGCGTTGTAGGGAAGGACTCTGGAAACACCATATATTTT.

The chain joins TRBV4-2 to TRBJ2-3, with 12 bases matching TRBD2. The V gene end was trimmed by 2 bases and the J gene end by 1 base; junction bases not matched to a gene: 25. The germline V gene has CDR1 LGHNA and CDR2 YNFKEQ. The CDR3 spans 24 residues. In DNA form, the CDR3 reads TGTGCCAGCAGCCAACTCCTAGGGCTGACTAGCGGGAGTAATTTACGGGCTCGCACAGATACGCAGTATTTT. This translates into CASSQLLGLTSGSNLRARTDTQYF.